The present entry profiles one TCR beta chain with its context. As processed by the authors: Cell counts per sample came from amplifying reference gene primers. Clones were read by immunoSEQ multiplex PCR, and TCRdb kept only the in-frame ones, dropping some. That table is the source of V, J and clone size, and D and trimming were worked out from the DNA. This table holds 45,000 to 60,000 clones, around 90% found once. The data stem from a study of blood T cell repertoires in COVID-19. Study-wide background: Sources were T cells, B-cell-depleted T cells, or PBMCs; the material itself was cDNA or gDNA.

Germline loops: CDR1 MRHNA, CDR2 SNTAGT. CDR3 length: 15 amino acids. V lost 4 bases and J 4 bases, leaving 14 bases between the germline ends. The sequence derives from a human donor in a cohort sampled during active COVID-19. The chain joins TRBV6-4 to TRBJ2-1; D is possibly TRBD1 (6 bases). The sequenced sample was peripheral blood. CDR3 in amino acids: CASSVQDSPYNEQFF. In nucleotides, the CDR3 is TGTGCCAGCAGTGTACAGGACAGCCCTTACAATGAGCAGTTCTTC.